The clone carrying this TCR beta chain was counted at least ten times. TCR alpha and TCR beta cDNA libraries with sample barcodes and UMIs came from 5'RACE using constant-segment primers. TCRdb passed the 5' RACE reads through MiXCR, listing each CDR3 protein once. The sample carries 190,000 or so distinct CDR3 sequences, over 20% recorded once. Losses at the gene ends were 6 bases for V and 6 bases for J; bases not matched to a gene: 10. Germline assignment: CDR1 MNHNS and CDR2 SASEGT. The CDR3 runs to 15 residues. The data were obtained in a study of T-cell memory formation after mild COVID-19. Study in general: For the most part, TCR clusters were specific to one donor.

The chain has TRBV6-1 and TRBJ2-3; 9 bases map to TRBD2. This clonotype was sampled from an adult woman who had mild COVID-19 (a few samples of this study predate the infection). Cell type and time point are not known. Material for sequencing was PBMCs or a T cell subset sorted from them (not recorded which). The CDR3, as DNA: TGTGCCAGCAGGGATACTAGCGGGTTCGGGGATACGCAGTATTTT. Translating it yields CASRDTSGFGDTQYF.